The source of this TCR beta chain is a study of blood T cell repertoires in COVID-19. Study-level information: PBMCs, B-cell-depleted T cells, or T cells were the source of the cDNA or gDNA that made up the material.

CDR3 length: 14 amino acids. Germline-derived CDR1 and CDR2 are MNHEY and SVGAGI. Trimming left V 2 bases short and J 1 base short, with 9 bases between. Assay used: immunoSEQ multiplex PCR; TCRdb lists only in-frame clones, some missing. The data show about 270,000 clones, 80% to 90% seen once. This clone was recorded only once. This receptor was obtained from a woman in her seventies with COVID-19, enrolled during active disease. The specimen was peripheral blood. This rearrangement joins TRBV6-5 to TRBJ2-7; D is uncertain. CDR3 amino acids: CASSYPQRSYEQYF. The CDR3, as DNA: TGTGCCAGCAGTTACCCTCAGAGGTCCTACGAGCAGTACTTC.